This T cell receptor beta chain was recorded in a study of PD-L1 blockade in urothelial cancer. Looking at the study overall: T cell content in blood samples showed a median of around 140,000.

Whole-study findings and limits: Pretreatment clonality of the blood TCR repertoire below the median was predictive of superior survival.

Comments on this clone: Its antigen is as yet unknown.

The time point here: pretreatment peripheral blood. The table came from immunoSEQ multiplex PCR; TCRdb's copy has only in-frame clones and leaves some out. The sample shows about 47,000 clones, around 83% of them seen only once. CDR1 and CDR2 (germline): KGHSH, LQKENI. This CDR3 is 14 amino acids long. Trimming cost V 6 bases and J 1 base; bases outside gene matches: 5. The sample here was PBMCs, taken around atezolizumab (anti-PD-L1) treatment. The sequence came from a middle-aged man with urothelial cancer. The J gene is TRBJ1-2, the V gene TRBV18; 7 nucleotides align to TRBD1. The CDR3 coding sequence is TGTGCCAGCTCCCCGGGACAGAGTAACTATGGCTACACCTTC. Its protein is CASSPGQSNYGYTF.